These 12 T cell receptor beta chains share one sample of origin, sequenced in a study of cytomegalovirus exposure and HLA in healthy donors. 60 Vbeta and 13 Jbeta primers were used in PCR. Measured with immunoSEQ multiplex PCR; TCRdb has only the in-frame clones, and not every one. The repertoire includes about 130,000 clones, roughly 80% of them detected once, and more than 2% sits in the top ten. The source material was PBMCs. The source is a woman aged 40 to 50 in good health and CMV-seropositive.

This sequence joins TRBV7-2 and TRBJ2-2; the D is unclear. V was clipped by 3 bases and J by 4 bases, with 12 bases between them. Germline V gives CDR1 SGHTA, CDR2 FQGNSA. This CDR3 has 15 amino acids. In DNA form, the CDR3 reads TGTGCCAGCAGCTTCAATAGAGGTGGCACCGGGGAGCTGTTTTTT. This codes for CASSFNRGGTGELFF.

This CDR3 reads CASSLASGANYGYTF. CDR3 DNA sequence: TGCGCCAGCAGCTTGGCCAGCGGGGCCAACTATGGCTACACCTTC. The chain combines TRBV5-1 with TRBJ1-2; D is possibly TRBD1 (5 bases). V was pared by 0 bases and J by 2 bases, with 11 bases between. CDR3 size: 15 residues. CDR1 is SGHRS, CDR2 YFSETQ, per germline.

This clone was detected once. This chain uses TRBV14 with TRBJ2-1, with 7 bases matching TRBD1. The germline V gene has CDR1 SGHDN and CDR2 FVKESK. The trim removed 4 bases at V and 4 bases at J, leaving 4 bases unmatched. CDR3 length: 14 residues. The CDR3 here is CASSRLTGYNEQFF. In DNA form, the CDR3 reads TGTGCCAGCAGCCGCTTGACAGGGTACAATGAGCAGTTCTTC.

This clone was counted a single time. The chain links TRBV15 to TRBJ1-4, with 7 bases lining up with TRBD1. Germline V lookup: CDR1 LNHNV, CDR2 YYDKDF (reference sequence). V lost 0 bases to trimming and J lost 8 bases; unmatched junction nucleotides: 6. The CDR3 sequence is 15 residues long. The chain's CDR3 is CATSRDYRGQEKLFF. The CDR3 DNA reads TGTGCCACCAGCAGAGATTACAGGGGCCAGGAAAAACTGTTTTTT.

The CDR3 protein is CASTAGLAGTDTQYF. In DNA form, the CDR3 reads TGTGCCAGCACTGCAGGACTAGCGGGGACAGATACGCAGTATTTT. The chain has TRBV2 and TRBJ2-3, with TRBD2 identical over 12 bases. Unmatched junction bases numbered 5, after V lost 7 bases and J lost 3 bases. The CDR3 sequence is 15 residues long. Per germline, CDR1 SNHLY and CDR2 FYNNEI.

The chain couples TRBV28 to TRBJ2-3; D is possibly TRBD1 (8 bases). The CDR3 has 15 amino acids. V shed 7 bases and J shed 4 bases, with 18 bases lying between them. The germline CDR1 and CDR2 sequences are MDHEN and SYDVKM. CDR3 in amino acids: CASTSQGAGADTQYF. The CDR3 DNA follows: TGTGCCAGCACCTCCCAGGGGGCGGGGGCAGATACGCAGTATTTT.

This clone was detected a few times. The chain employs TRBV18 and TRBJ1-1; no clear D gene. Germline V gives CDR1 KGHSH, CDR2 LQKENI. The length of the CDR3 is 13 residues. V was cut by 1 base and J by 3 bases, with 6 bases left in between. The CDR3 spells CASSPRRDTEAFF. CDR3 sequence (DNA): TGTGCCAGCTCACCACGTCGGGACACTGAAGCTTTCTTT.

The chain is built from TRBV18 and TRBJ1-1, with 8 bases matching TRBD1. Germline trimming cut 6 bases from V and 9 bases from J; bases unmatched to any gene: 9. Germline V CDR1 and CDR2: KGHSH, LQKENI. This CDR3 comprises 13 residues. CDR3: CASSPLGQAKAFF. CDR3 sequence (DNA): TGTGCCAGCTCGCCGTTGGGACAGGCCAAAGCTTTCTTT. The full variable domain, completed using reference TRBV18 and TRBJ1-1, is NAGVMQNPRHLVRRRGQEARLRCSPMKGHSHVYWYRQLPEEGLKFMVYLQKENIIDESGMPKERFSAEFPKEGPSILRIQQVVRGDSAAYFCASSPLGQAKAFFGQGTRLTVV.

The J gene is TRBJ1-1, the V gene TRBV5-1, with 9 bases that match TRBD1. V shed 0 bases, J shed 6 bases, and the junction held 3 bases outside the gene matches. The length of the CDR3 is 14 residues. Germline assignment: CDR1 SGHRS and CDR2 YFSETQ. The CDR3 sequence: CASSLGDREAEAFF. The CDR3 nucleotides read TGCGCCAGCAGCTTGGGGGACAGGGAAGCTGAAGCTTTCTTT.

This clone was seen more than once but under ten times. The chain links TRBV28 to TRBJ1-5, with 9 nucleotides matching TRBD1. This CDR3 has 16 residues. CDR1 MDHEN and CDR2 SYDVKM come from the germline V gene. The V and J ends lost 4 bases and 5 bases, in that order; junction bases with no gene match: 9. The chain's CDR3 is CASSSPTGGADQPQHF. In nucleotides, the CDR3 is TGTGCCAGCAGTTCCCCAACAGGGGGCGCAGATCAGCCCCAGCATTTT. Together with reference TRBV28 and TRBJ1-5, the CDR3 gives the full variable domain: DVKVTQSSRYLVKRTGEKVFLECVQDMDHENMFWYRQDPGLGLRLIYFSYDVKMKEKGDIPEGYSVSREKKERFSLILESASTNQTSMYLCASSSPTGGADQPQHFGDGTRLSIL.

The chain carries TRBV19 and TRBJ1-4, with TRBD1 matching 7 bases. With 6 bases clipped from V and 14 bases from J, the junction kept 15 bases outside the gene matches. There are 14 residues in the CDR3. Germline CDR1 LNHDA, CDR2 SQIVND (reference sequence). The CDR3 sequence is CASSEKPGQRRLFF. In DNA form, the CDR3 reads TGTGCCAGTAGCGAAAAACCGGGACAGAGGCGGCTGTTTTTT.

In this sample, this clone turned up a few times. This chain links TRBV27 with TRBJ1-6; 9 bases are a match to TRBD1. V gave up 2 bases and J gave up 9 bases; unmatched junction bases: 11. Germline-derived CDR1 and CDR2 are MNHEY and SMNVEV (reference sequence). CDR3 length: 17 residues. The CDR3 DNA follows: TGTGCCAGCAGTTTAGCGGGGGACAGGGTTACCGGTTCACCCCTCCACTTT. The encoded protein is CASSLAGDRVTGSPLHF.